A selection of T cell receptor beta chains follows, all from one sample in a study of control samples from healthy donors and cancer patients. The table came from immunoSEQ multiplex PCR; TCRdb's copy has only in-frame clones and leaves some out. The sample lists under 200,000 clones, just over 85% occurring once. The sequencing input was blood. The source of these receptors is a woman aged 25 to 39 in good health. Each CDR3 is given with its conserved first and last residue. A D gene is named only where the DNA matches it firmly. The size of a clone is reported for some rows only, either as once, few or many, or as a class for expanded clones.

V	D	J	size	CDR3	DNA
TRBV25-1	.	TRBJ2-1	.	CASSSFDNEQFF	TGTGCCAGCAGTTCTTTTGACAATGAGCAGTTCTTC
TRBV5-1	TRBD2	TRBJ2-3	.	CASSLAAGGPGTDTQYF	TGCGCCAGCAGCTTGGCGGCGGGAGGGCCGGGGACAGATACGCAGTATTTT
TRBV4-1	.	TRBJ1-2	.	CASSQGRNGYTF	TGCGCCAGCAGCCAAGGAAGAAATGGCTACACCTTC
TRBV12-3/TRBV12-4	.	TRBJ1-2	.	CASSSYRDYGYTF	TGTGCCAGCAGTTCGTACAGGGACTATGGCTACACCTTC
TRBV29-1	.	TRBJ2-1	once	CSVGERRSSYNEQFF	TGCAGCGTTGGGGAGCGGAGAAGCTCCTACAATGAGCAGTTCTTC
TRBV19	.	TRBJ2-2	.	CASMGVGLGSGELFF	TGTGCCAGTATGGGGGTCGGATTAGGGTCCGGGGAGCTGTTTTTT
TRBV5-1	TRBD1	TRBJ1-1	.	CASSGTGGTEAFF	TGCGCCAGCAGCGGGACAGGGGGCACTGAAGCTTTCTTT
TRBV7-9	.	TRBJ2-1	.	CASSSQFF	TGTGCCAGCAGCTCTCAGTTCTTC
TRBV5-5	.	TRBJ1-1	.	CASSPDPRRVTEAFF	TGTGCCAGCAGCCCAGATCCTCGTAGGGTTACTGAAGCTTTCTTT
TRBV6-1	.	TRBJ1-1	many	CASSEIPEGNTEAFF	TGTGCCAGCAGTGAAATTCCAGAGGGGAACACTGAAGCTTTCTTT
TRBV7-9	TRBD2	TRBJ2-7	.	CASSEGLATYEQYF	TGTGCCAGCAGCGAGGGACTAGCCACCTACGAGCAGTACTTC
TRBV11-1	.	TRBJ2-5	.	CASSLANVNQETQYF	TGTGCCAGCAGCTTGGCCAACGTGAACCAAGAGACCCAGTACTTC
TRBV5-4	TRBD1	TRBJ1-1	once	CASSPGQPDEAFF	TGTGCCAGCAGCCCGGGACAGCCCGATGAAGCTTTCTTT
TRBV10-3	.	TRBJ2-5	.	CAIRGGTHQETQYF	TGTGCCATCAGGGGGGGGACACACCAAGAGACCCAGTACTTC
TRBV10-3	TRBD2	TRBJ2-1	.	CAISYSGPYNEQFF	TGTGCCATCAGCTATAGCGGGCCGTACAATGAGCAGTTCTTC
TRBV28	.	TRBJ2-1	few	CASSLWAETAEKQFF	TGTGCCAGCAGTTTATGGGCCGAGACAGCCGAAAAGCAGTTCTTC
TRBV10-3	.	TRBJ1-4	.	CAISENSQLAEKLFF	TGTGCCATCAGTGAGAATTCACAGCTTGCGGAAAAACTGTTTTTT
TRBV18	.	TRBJ1-1	.	CASSPNRMNTEAFF	TGTGCCAGCTCACCAAACAGGATGAACACTGAAGCTTTCTTT
TRBV11-2	TRBD1	TRBJ1-6	.	CASSQTGSPSPLHF	TGTGCCAGCAGCCAGACAGGGTCCCCCTCACCCCTCCACTTT
TRBV11-2	TRBD1	TRBJ2-1	.	CASSYDREKQFF	TGTGCCAGCAGCTACGACAGGGAAAAGCAGTTCTTC
TRBV5-1	.	TRBJ1-2	.	CASSLSAVGANYGYTF	TGCGCCAGCAGCTTGTCGGCAGTGGGGGCTAACTATGGCTACACCTTC
TRBV28	.	TRBJ2-3	.	CASTQRRGDTQYF	TGTGCCAGCACCCAGAGGCGGGGAGATACGCAGTATTTT
TRBV6-6	TRBD1	TRBJ2-3	.	CASSPDRGDTDTQYF	TGTGCCAGCAGCCCAGACAGGGGCGACACAGATACGCAGTATTTT
TRBV19	.	TRBJ2-5	.	CASMGGPQETQYF	TGTGCCAGTATGGGGGGACCTCAAGAGACCCAGTACTTC
TRBV2	.	TRBJ2-2	.	CASRVLLTGELFF	TGTGCCAGCAGGGTCCTCTTGACCGGGGAGCTGTTTTTT
TRBV5-6	TRBD1	TRBJ2-3	.	CASSLGQGPDTQYF	TGTGCCAGCAGCTTGGGACAGGGGCCAGATACGCAGTATTTT
TRBV3-1/TRBV3-2	.	TRBJ2-3	.	CASRYGDTQYF	TGTGCCAGCAGATACGGAGATACGCAGTATTTT
TRBV4-1	.	TRBJ2-1	.	CASSPEVWGTTNEQFF	TGCGCCAGCAGCCCAGAAGTTTGGGGGACCACCAATGAGCAGTTCTTC
TRBV19	TRBD2	TRBJ2-3	once	CASQGTLADNTDTQYF	TGTGCCAGCCAGGGAACACTAGCGGATAACACAGATACGCAGTATTTT
TRBV3-1/TRBV3-2	.	TRBJ1-2	.	CASSPSWGPNYGYTF	TGTGCCAGCAGCCCAAGTTGGGGACCTAACTATGGCTACACCTTC
TRBV28	.	TRBJ2-5	once	CASSSMGSVLQETQYF	TGTGCCAGCAGTTCCATGGGTTCGGTGCTCCAAGAGACCCAGTACTTC
TRBV13	.	TRBJ2-1	few	CASSLTSLAGPKNNEQFF	TGTGCCAGCAGCTTAACCTCACTCGCGGGACCGAAGAACAATGAGCAGTTCTTC
TRBV5-6	.	TRBJ1-6	.	CASSTFGDSPLHF	TGTGCCAGCAGCACGTTCGGGGACTCACCCCTCCACTTT
TRBV6-5	.	TRBJ2-5	.	CASSEKGQSHETQYF	TGTGCCAGCAGCGAGAAGGGACAATCGCACGAGACCCAGTACTTC
TRBV20-1	.	TRBJ1-2	.	CSVLLGGYTF	TGCAGTGTCCTCCTTGGGGGCTACACCTTC
TRBV11-2	TRBD1	TRBJ1-1	.	CASSLDFRTGLKTPTEAFF	TGTGCCAGCAGCTTAGATTTCAGGACAGGGCTTAAAACCCCGACTGAAGCTTTCTTT
TRBV10-3	.	TRBJ2-7	.	CAISGPGLAGTYEQYF	TGTGCCATCAGTGGGCCCGGTTTGGCGGGGACCTACGAGCAGTACTTC
TRBV5-1	TRBD2	TRBJ2-3	.	CASRDGTSETDTQYF	TGCGCCAGCAGGGACGGGACTAGCGAAACAGATACGCAGTATTTT
TRBV19	.	TRBJ1-5	.	CAVGYQPQHF	TGTGCAGTCGGTTATCAGCCCCAGCATTTT
TRBV11-2	.	TRBJ2-3	.	CASTQGRPDTQYF	TGTGCCAGCACGCAGGGGAGGCCAGATACGCAGTATTTT
TRBV3-1/TRBV3-2	.	TRBJ2-3	.	CASSQAPDTQYF	TGTGCCAGCAGCCAGGCCCCAGATACGCAGTATTTT
TRBV24-1	TRBD2	TRBJ2-2	few	CATSDPGTSGVKGELFF	TGTGCCACCAGTGATCCCGGGACTAGCGGGGTGAAGGGGGAGCTGTTTTTT
TRBV28	.	TRBJ1-3	.	CASSYKLDGGNTIYF	TGTGCCAGCAGTTATAAATTGGACGGAGGAAACACCATATATTTT
TRBV5-6	.	TRBJ1-3	.	CASSLVGIGNTIYF	TGTGCCAGCAGCTTGGTAGGGATAGGAAACACCATATATTTT
TRBV5-4	.	TRBJ2-6	.	CASSLGGGSGANVLTF	TGTGCCAGCAGCTTGGGTGGAGGCTCTGGGGCCAACGTCCTGACTTTC
TRBV29-1	TRBD2	TRBJ2-3	.	CSVDPQAGGGVTTDTQYF	TGCAGCGTTGACCCCCAGGCCGGCGGGGGGGTTACCACAGATACGCAGTATTTT
TRBV11-3	.	TRBJ2-1	few	CASSLGGGGNNEQFF	TGTGCCAGCAGCTTAGGGGGTGGGGGAAACAATGAGCAGTTCTTC
TRBV4-1	.	TRBJ1-5	.	CASSPYFPNDQPQHF	TGCGCCAGCAGCCCATATTTCCCTAATGATCAGCCCCAGCATTTT
TRBV15	.	TRBJ1-1	.	CATSRERRNTEAFF	TGTGCCACCAGCAGAGAGAGGCGGAACACTGAAGCTTTCTTT
TRBV9	.	TRBJ2-3	.	CASTSGGSGTDTQYF	TGTGCCAGCACCTCTGGAGGGTCGGGGACAGATACGCAGTATTTT
TRBV20-1	TRBD1	TRBJ2-1	.	CSARVGTVIFF	TGCAGTGCTAGAGTAGGGACAGTTATCTTCTTC
TRBV2	TRBD1	TRBJ1-5	few	CASSRQGLRNQPQHF	TGTGCCAGCAGTAGACAGGGTCTTCGGAATCAGCCCCAGCATTTT
TRBV9	.	TRBJ1-2	.	CASSVQDSAGYTF	TGTGCCAGCAGCGTGCAGGATTCTGCTGGCTACACCTTC
TRBV19	.	TRBJ1-1	.	CASSFGQTEAFF	TGTGCCAGTAGTTTCGGACAGACCGAAGCTTTCTTT
TRBV7-9	.	TRBJ2-1	.	CASKDNSGGNEQFF	TGTGCCAGCAAGGACAACTCTGGGGGGAATGAGCAGTTCTTC
TRBV15	.	TRBJ2-7	.	CATSRDTEYEQYF	TGTGCCACCAGCAGAGATACGGAGTACGAGCAGTACTTC
TRBV5-6	.	TRBJ1-1	.	CASSFENTEAFF	TGTGCCAGCAGCTTTGAGAACACTGAAGCTTTCTTT